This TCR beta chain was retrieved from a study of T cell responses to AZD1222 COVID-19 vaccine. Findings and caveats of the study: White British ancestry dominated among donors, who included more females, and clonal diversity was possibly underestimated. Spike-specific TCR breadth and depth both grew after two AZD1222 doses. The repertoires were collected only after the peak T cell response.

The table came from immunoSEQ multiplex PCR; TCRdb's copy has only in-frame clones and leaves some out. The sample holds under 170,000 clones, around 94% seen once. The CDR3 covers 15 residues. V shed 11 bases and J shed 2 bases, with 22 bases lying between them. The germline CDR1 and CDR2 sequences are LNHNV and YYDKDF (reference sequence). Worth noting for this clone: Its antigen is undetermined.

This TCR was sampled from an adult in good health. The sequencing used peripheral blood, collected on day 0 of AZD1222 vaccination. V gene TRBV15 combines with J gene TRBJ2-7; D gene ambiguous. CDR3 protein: CAAKAGPLSPYEQYV. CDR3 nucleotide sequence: TGTGCCGCCAAAGCCGGGCCCTTATCACCCTACGAGCAGTACGTC.